The 31 T cell receptor beta chains listed next were all sequenced from one sample in a study of T cell repertoires in cytomegalovirus infection. TCRdb independently ran MiXCR on the reads; one entry per CDR3 protein. Of around 450,000 distinct CDR3 sequences in the sample, about 11% are singletons; the top ten hold 10%. Sample: PBMCs. Source of these receptors: a human donor in good health (CMV status not recorded). Some clones in this sample may be carry-over from other donors' samples.

This clonotype appeared many times. V and J are TRBV12-5 and TRBJ1-5; D remains unclear. The V and J ends lost 3 bases and 6 bases respectively, with 9 bases between them. This CDR3 region has 13 residues. Germline V gene lookup returns CDR1 LGHNT and CDR2 FRNRAP. The CDR3 spells CASGLYGGQPQHF. CDR3 bases: TGTGCTAGTGGTTTATACGGAGGTCAGCCCCAGCATTTT.

The genes are TRBV20-1 and TRBJ1-1; TRBD1 aligns across 7 bases. Per the germline V gene, CDR1 is DFQATT and CDR2 is SNEGSKA (reference sequence). The V gene end was trimmed by 0 bases and the J gene end by 1 base; junction bases not matched to a gene: 5. The CDR3 covers 15 residues. In nucleotides, the CDR3 is TGCAGTGCTAGAGAGACAGGGCTGAGGAACACTGAAGCTTTCTTT. This gives the protein CSARETGLRNTEAFF.

The chain links TRBV28 to TRBJ2-7, with D tentatively TRBD2 (6 bases). With 9 bases removed from V and 6 bases from J, the gap between germline ends came to 12 bases. From germline, CDR1 is MDHEN and CDR2 SYDVKM. The CDR3 has 11 amino acids. The CDR3 DNA reads TGTGCCAGTGCTCTCGGGGGCGAGCAGTACTTC. Residues: CASALGGEQYF.

This clonotype occurred a few times. The chain links TRBV20-1 to TRBJ2-7; 7 bases are a match to TRBD1. The germline CDR1 and CDR2 sequences are DFQATT and SNEGSKA (reference sequence). The CDR3 contains 14 residues. Losses at the gene ends were 6 bases for V and 1 base for J; bases not matched to a gene: 9. CDR3 bases: TGCAGTGCGGGAACGGGGACAGTGTCCTACGAGCAGTACTTC. Protein: CSAGTGTVSYEQYF.

V usage is TRBV29-1 and J usage is TRBJ2-2; D may be TRBD1 (6 bases). The CDR3 is made up of 14 amino acids. The V end was cut by 5 bases, the J end by 1 base, with 11 bases between. Germline CDR1 SQVTM, CDR2 ANQGSEA. The CDR3 nucleotides read TGCAGCGTTCCTGGGGACAAGAACACCGGGGAGCTGTTTTTT. Its translation: CSVPGDKNTGELFF.

The table lists this clonotype with many counts. The V and J genes are TRBV28 and TRBJ1-3; possible D gene TRBD1, 5 bases. The CDR3 covers 14 residues. Germline V gene sequence: CDR1 MDHEN, CDR2 SYDVKM. Between the trimmed V and J ends, which lost 5 bases and 4 bases, there was a span of 12 bases. Written as DNA, the CDR3 is TGTGCCAGCAGTCAGGGTAATCGCGGAAACACCATATATTTT. Its translation is CASSQGNRGNTIYF.

This clonotype showed up just a few times. This chain links TRBV2 with TRBJ2-4; D may be TRBD1 or TRBD2 (5 bases each). There are 16 residues in the CDR3. V was clipped by 1 base and J by 0 bases, with 10 bases between them. Germline CDR1 SNHLY, CDR2 FYNNEI. CDR3 in DNA: TGTGCCAGCAGTGAAGAGGGACGGCTAGCCAAAAACATTCAGTACTTC. Protein product: CASSEEGRLAKNIQYF.

V gene TRBV24-1 combines with J gene TRBJ2-1; 8 bases map to TRBD2. The CDR3 totals 18 residues. Germline trimming cut 3 bases from V and 7 bases from J; bases unmatched to any gene: 16. From germline, CDR1 is KGHDR and CDR2 SFDVKD. The CDR3 DNA reads as TGTGCCACCAGTGATGACTATAGCGGGATCATCGGAGGGAATGAGCAGTTCTTC. It encodes CATSDDYSGIIGGNEQFF.

To note about this clonotype: This may be a read error, as it is one base from a much larger clone. The chain is built from TRBV5-4 and TRBJ2-3, with a tentative D call TRBD1 (6 bases). This CDR3 comprises 16 residues. Trimming shortened V by 6 bases and J by 6 bases, and 23 bases separated the two germline ends. In germline, CDR1 is SGHNT, CDR2 YYREEE (reference sequence). The CDR3 sequence is CASKQPGQPGGDTQYF. The DNA for the CDR3 is TGTGCCAGCAAACAACCGGGACAACCAGGCGGGGATACGCAGTATTTT. Combining the CDR3 with reference TRBV5-4 and TRBJ2-3 gives the whole variable domain ETGVTQSPTHLIKTRGQQVTLRCSSQSGHNTVSWYQQALGQGPQFIFQYYREEENGRGNFPPRFSGLQFPNYSSELNVNALELDDSALYLCASKQPGQPGGDTQYFGPGTRLTVL.

This clonotype was observed many times. The CDR3 nucleotides are TGTGCCAGCAGCCCGGGGACAGATCAGCCCCAGCATTTT. The encoded protein is CASSPGTDQPQHF. The chain uses TRBV18 and TRBJ1-5; 7 positions agree with TRBD1. Germline CDR1 and CDR2: KGHSH and LQKENI. The CDR3 has 13 residues. V shed 8 bases, J shed 5 bases, and the junction held 6 bases outside the gene matches.

With regard to this clonotype: The conserved closing phenylalanine or tryptophan is absent in this CDR3, likely reflecting a read error. The chain carries TRBV7-6 and TRBJ2-7; D gene ambiguous. The V gene lost 5 bases and the J gene lost 0 bases, with 8 bases spanning the gap. Germline assignment: CDR1 SGHVS and CDR2 FNYEAQ. There are 13 residues in the CDR3. The CDR3 protein is CASSGTGSYEQYI. The CDR3 DNA sequence: TGTGCCAGCAGCGGCACCGGCTCCTACGAGCAGTACATC.

This clonotype has a handful of counts. The J gene is TRBJ2-6, the V gene TRBV6-5, with 8 bases matching TRBD1. CDR1 is MNHEY, CDR2 SVGAGI, per germline. V was pared by 3 bases and J by 3 bases, with 4 bases of the junction left unmatched. The CDR3 consists of 16 residues. CDR3 region: CASSYGQGFGANVLTF. The CDR3 DNA follows: TGTGCCAGCAGTTATGGACAGGGTTTTGGGGCCAACGTCCTGACTTTC.

Only a few counts were recorded for this clonotype. The genes are TRBV6-5 and TRBJ2-2; 9 bases line up with TRBD1. The CDR3 is 17 amino acids. After removal of 0 bases from V and 4 bases from J, the junction contained 6 bases not matched to a gene. Germline V CDR1 and CDR2: MNHEY, SVGAGI. CDR3 nucleotide sequence: TGTGCCAGCAGTTACTCCCGGGACAGGGAGGGCACCGGGGAGCTGTTTTTT. It is translated as CASSYSRDREGTGELFF.

In this sample, this clonotype turned up a few times. V usage is TRBV11-2 and J usage is TRBJ1-2; D is unresolved. The V end was cut by 3 bases, the J end by 5 bases, with 13 bases between. The CDR3 is 14 amino acids. Germline V gene lookup returns CDR1 SGHAT and CDR2 FQNNGV. CDR3 protein: CASSFRGPSYGYTF. CDR3 coding DNA: TGTGCCAGCAGCTTCCGCGGACCCTCGTATGGCTACACCTTC. The full variable domain, in which reference TRBV11-2 and TRBJ1-2 provide the parts outside the CDR3, is EAGVAQSPRYKIIEKRQSVAFWCNPISGHATLYWYQQILGQGPKLLIQFQNNGVVDDSQLPKDRFSAERLKGVDSTLKIQPAKLEDSAVYLCASSFRGPSYGYTFGSGTRLTVV.

The chain carries TRBV28 and TRBJ1-2; D possibly corresponds to TRBD1 (6 bases). Germline V gene data show CDR1 as MDHEN and CDR2 as SYDVKM. The CDR3 runs 15 residues. The V gene lost 5 bases and the J gene lost 7 bases, with 20 bases spanning the gap. The CDR3: CASSLLTGIDPGYTF. The CDR3 DNA reads as TGTGCCAGCAGTCTCCTGACAGGAATCGATCCTGGCTACACCTTC.

With regard to this clonotype: This may be a read error, as it is one base from a much larger clone. The chain is built from TRBV7-9 and TRBJ1-5; 8 nucleotides align to TRBD1. The CDR3 length is 15 residues. Trimming cost V 5 bases and J 3 bases; bases outside gene matches: 6. The V gene's germline CDR1 is SEHNR and CDR2 FQNEAQ (reference sequence). The CDR3 bases are TGTGCCAGCAGCCCGGGACAGGCGGTCAATCAGCCCCAGCATTTT. Translating gives CASSPGQAVNQPQHF.

This clonotype has ten or more counts. The rearrangement uses TRBV28 and TRBJ2-2; no reliable D call. Trimming pared 7 bases from V and 5 bases from J, leaving 8 bases between. The CDR3 is 12 residues long. The germline gives CDR1 MDHEN, CDR2 SYDVKM. The CDR3 loop is CASTWGTGELFF. The CDR3 coding sequence is TGTGCCAGCACATGGGGAACCGGGGAGCTGTTTTTT.

This clonotype was observed many times. This chain uses TRBV6-1 with TRBJ2-3, with D perhaps TRBD1 (6 bases). Germline loops: CDR1 MNHNS, CDR2 SASEGT. The CDR3 contains 14 residues. Trimming stripped 6 bases from V and 4 bases from J, with 14 bases between. The CDR3 loop is CASRPGDTSDTQYF. Written as DNA, the CDR3 is TGTGCCAGCAGGCCCGGGGACACTTCAGATACGCAGTATTTT.

A few counts support this clonotype. J is TRBJ1-2 and V is TRBV20-1, with unresolved D. The germline V and J ends were trimmed by 0 bases and 3 bases, with 8 bases remaining between them. CDR3 length equals 13 residues. The germline CDR1 and CDR2 sequences are DFQATT and SNEGSKA (reference sequence). CDR3 coding DNA: TGCAGTGCTAGAGATATAAGGCACTATGGCTACACCTTC. It specifies CSARDIRHYGYTF.

This clonotype has just a few counts. V and J are TRBV20-1 and TRBJ2-1; D is undetermined. Trimming took 6 bases from V and 10 from J, leaving 16 bases between them. CDR1 DFQATT and CDR2 SNEGSKA come from the germline V gene (reference sequence). The CDR3 runs 12 residues. The CDR3 protein is CSARERIREQFF. In DNA, the CDR3 is TGCAGTGCCCGCGAGAGGATTCGGGAGCAGTTCTTC.

This clonotype has ten or more counts. The CDR3 coding sequence is TGTGCCAGCAGCTGGGAACAGGGGCCCTACGAGCAGTACTTC. As protein: CASSWEQGPYEQYF. V is TRBV11-2 and J is TRBJ2-7; 7 bases fit TRBD1. Germline CDR1 SGHAT, CDR2 FQNNGV. The junction had 5 bases not matched to a gene; V was cut back by 4 bases and J by 2 bases. The CDR3 is 14 amino acids. Full variable domain (remainder filled in from reference TRBV11-2 and TRBJ2-7): EAGVAQSPRYKIIEKRQSVAFWCNPISGHATLYWYQQILGQGPKLLIQFQNNGVVDDSQLPKDRFSAERLKGVDSTLKIQPAKLEDSAVYLCASSWEQGPYEQYFGPGTRLTVT.

Many counts were recorded for this clonotype. This chain uses TRBV7-8 with TRBJ1-6; 7 bases are a match to TRBD1. Losses at the gene ends were 0 bases for V and 7 bases for J; bases not matched to a gene: 3. The CDR3 consists of 15 residues. Germline V lookup: CDR1 SGHVS, CDR2 FQNEAQ. In DNA, the CDR3 is TGTGCCAGCAGCTTAGCGCAGGGGGGGAATTCACCCCTCCACTTT. As protein: CASSLAQGGNSPLHF.

This clonotype was recorded many times. The J gene is TRBJ2-2, the V gene TRBV4-2; D gene ambiguous. Per germline, CDR1 LGHNA and CDR2 YNFKEQ. The CDR3 is 20 amino acids. The V gene lost 0 bases and the J gene lost 0 bases, with 20 bases spanning the gap. CDR3 sequence: CASSQEVPRWGQANTGELFF. Written as DNA, the CDR3 is TGTGCCAGCAGCCAAGAGGTCCCACGATGGGGTCAAGCGAACACCGGGGAGCTGTTTTTT.

This clonotype was counted ten times or more. The rearrangement joins TRBV15 to TRBJ1-3, with a possible D match to TRBD1 (6 bases). Deletions cut 11 bases from V and 0 bases from J, with 14 bases between. Germline V CDR1 and CDR2: LNHNV, YYDKDF (reference sequence). This CDR3 has 14 amino acids. In nucleotides, the CDR3 is TGTGCCGCCGGGGGCAGAGCCTCTGGAAACACCATATATTTT. Residues: CAAGGRASGNTIYF.

The sample holds many counts of this clonotype. The chain recombines TRBV7-8 with TRBJ2-7, with D possibly matching TRBD2 (5 bases). The V end lost 5 bases, the J end lost 2 bases, and 16 bases lay between the germline ends. The germline V gene encodes CDR1 SGHVS and CDR2 FQNEAQ. The CDR3 runs to 15 residues. The CDR3 is CASSVSLVGTYEQYF. Here the CDR3 DNA reads TGTGCCAGCAGCGTCAGTTTGGTCGGGACCTACGAGCAGTACTTC.

This clonotype has only a few counts. The rearrangement links TRBV2 to TRBJ2-1, with TRBD1 identical over 7 bases. The V segment lost 6 bases and the J segment 13 bases; nucleotides outside the gene matches: 9. This CDR3 has 12 amino acids. CDR1 and CDR2 from the germline V gene are SNHLY and FYNNEI. The chain's CDR3 is CASRAGGRGQFF. The CDR3 DNA follows: TGTGCCAGCAGAGCAGGGGGACGTGGACAGTTCTTC.

This clonotype came up many times. CDR3 sequence reads: CASSLREAFSKLGTEAFF. The CDR3 nucleotides read TGTGCCAGCAGCTTAAGAGAGGCATTTTCGAAACTGGGCACTGAAGCTTTCTTT. The chain employs TRBV7-2 and TRBJ1-1; D unclear. V was clipped by 2 bases and J by 4 bases, with 23 bases between them. From germline, CDR1 is SGHTA and CDR2 FQGNSA. CDR3 length: 18 amino acids. The full variable domain, completed using reference TRBV7-2 and TRBJ1-1, is GAGVSQSPSNKVTEKGKDVELRCDPISGHTALYWYRQSLGQGLEFLIYFQGNSAPDKSGLPSDRFSAERTGGSVSTLTIQRTQQEDSAVYLCASSLREAFSKLGTEAFFGQGTRLTVV.

The DNA for the CDR3 is TGTGCCAGCAGTTTAAGGTTGGGCAGCAATCAGCCCCAGCATTTT. This codes for CASSLRLGSNQPQHF. The chain is built from TRBV12-3 or TRBV12-4 and TRBJ1-5; D unresolved. The CDR3 is made up of 15 amino acids. V lost 2 bases to trimming and J lost 1 base, with 9 bases between them.

The rearrangement uses TRBV9 and TRBJ2-5; D call uncertain. Trimming left V 3 bases short and J 2 bases short, with 8 bases between. CDR1 is SGDLS and CDR2 is YYNGEE in the germline V gene. This CDR3 is 13 amino acids long. CDR3 residues: CASSDLGQETQYF. In DNA, the CDR3 is TGTGCCAGCAGCGATCTAGGACAAGAGACCCAGTACTTC.

In its sample, this clonotype was seen many times. The V gene is TRBV7-6, the J gene TRBJ1-1; the match to TRBD1 covers 8 bases. CDR1 and CDR2 from the germline V gene are SGHVS and FNYEAQ. The CDR3 loop spans 15 amino acids. V was clipped by 1 base and J by 5 bases; unmatched bases: 6. This CDR3 is CASSLGTTGETEAFF. CDR3 bases: TGTGCCAGCAGCTTAGGCACGACAGGGGAGACTGAAGCTTTCTTT.

The V gene is TRBV20-1, the J gene TRBJ2-2, with 10 bases that match TRBD2. The CDR3 runs 16 residues. Germline assignment: CDR1 DFQATT and CDR2 SNEGSKA (reference sequence). The V and J ends lost 0 bases and 2 bases, in that order; junction bases with no gene match: 3. CDR3 coding DNA: TGCAGTGCTAGAGATTCTAGCGGGGGAAACACCGGGGAGCTGTTTTTT. Protein product: CSARDSSGGNTGELFF.